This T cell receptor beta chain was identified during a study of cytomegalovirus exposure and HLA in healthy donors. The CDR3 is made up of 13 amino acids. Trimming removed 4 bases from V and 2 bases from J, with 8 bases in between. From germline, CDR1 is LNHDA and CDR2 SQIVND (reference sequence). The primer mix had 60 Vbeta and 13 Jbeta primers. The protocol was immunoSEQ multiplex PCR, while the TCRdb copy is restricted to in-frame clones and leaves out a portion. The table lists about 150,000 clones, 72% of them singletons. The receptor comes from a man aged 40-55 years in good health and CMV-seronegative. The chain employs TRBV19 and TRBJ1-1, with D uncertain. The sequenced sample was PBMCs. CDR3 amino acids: CASSNTRNTEAFF. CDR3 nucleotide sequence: TGTGCCAGTAGTAATACACGAAACACTGAAGCTTTCTTT.